Reported below is one T cell receptor beta chain. These data originate in a study of T-cell reconstitution after alpha-beta-depleted transplantation in children. Trimming stripped 2 bases from V and 5 bases from J, with 12 bases between. The CDR3 is made up of 13 amino acids. The germline CDR1 and CDR2 sequences are DFQATT and SNEGSKA (reference sequence). This sample's TCRbeta library carried unique molecular identifier barcodes. TCRdb re-derived calls from the PCR reads in MiXCR, one entry per CDR3 protein. There are roughly 300,000 distinct CDR3 sequences in the sample; roughly 9.5% occur only once, and about 9.5% lies in the top ten.

Source: PBMCs from the stem cell graft donor, taken from the stem cell graft. V is TRBV20-1 and J is TRBJ1-1; D gene uncertain. The sequence derives from a human donor who donated a stem cell graft to a child with SCID. CDR3 loop: CSARPPAGTEAFF. The CDR3 DNA follows: TGCAGTGCTAGACCCCCGGCGGGTACTGAAGCTTTCTTT.